Below are 27 T cell receptor beta chains sequenced from a single sample in a study of cytomegalovirus exposure and HLA in healthy donors. Researchers ran the PCR with 60 Vbeta and 13 Jbeta primers. Sequenced by immunoSEQ multiplex PCR; TCRdb stores in-frame clones only, minus some. The sample shows around 200,000 clones, more than 60% of them seen only once. The specimen was PBMCs. The receptors were sampled from a woman in her sixties or seventies in good health and CMV-seropositive.

The chain links TRBV7-2 to TRBJ2-7; D remains unclear. CDR1 and CDR2 (germline): SGHTA, FQGNSA. The CDR3 sequence is 14 residues long. V lost 4 bases and J lost 2, with 12 bases in between. The CDR3 sequence: CASSWAGLTYEQYF. CDR3 in DNA: TGTGCCAGCAGCTGGGCAGGCTTAACCTACGAGCAGTACTTC.

The chain joins TRBV10-3 to TRBJ2-2, with 9 bases identical to TRBD2. CDR1 and CDR2 from the germline V gene are ENHRY and SYGVKD. The trim removed 3 bases at V and 2 bases at J, leaving 4 bases unmatched. The CDR3 consists of 16 residues. The DNA of the CDR3 is TGTGCCATCAGTGACTCCGGGACTAGCAACACCGGGGAGCTGTTTTTT. Translation: CAISDSGTSNTGELFF.

This clone turned up a few times. The chain recombines TRBV19 with TRBJ1-2; possible D gene TRBD1, 5 bases. V shed 8 bases and J shed 8 bases, with 15 bases lying between them. Germline V CDR1 and CDR2: LNHDA, SQIVND (reference sequence). The CDR3 has 12 residues. The CDR3 here is CASPFWGEGYTF. In nucleotides, the CDR3 is TGTGCCAGTCCGTTTTGGGGGGAAGGCTACACCTTC.

The chain carries TRBV18 and TRBJ2-5; 10 bases align to TRBD2. Trimming cost V 3 bases and J 4 bases; bases outside gene matches: 8. The germline CDR1 and CDR2 sequences are KGHSH and LQKENI. The CDR3 spans 16 residues. The CDR3 nucleotides read TGTGCCAGCTCACCTGTTAGCGGGGGGATGGCAGAGACCCAGTACTTC. It yields the protein CASSPVSGGMAETQYF.

J is TRBJ1-1 and V is TRBV28; 8 nucleotides match TRBD1. This CDR3 region has 14 residues. Per germline, CDR1 MDHEN and CDR2 SYDVKM. The V gene end was trimmed by 6 bases and the J gene end by 3 bases; junction bases not matched to a gene: 6. CDR3 bases: TGTGCCAGCAGAAACGGACAGGGCGACACTGAAGCTTTCTTT. It translates to CASRNGQGDTEAFF.

This clone was detected a few times. The chain carries TRBV7-2 and TRBJ2-5; 9 positions match TRBD2. V lost 5 bases and J lost 5; bases outside the gene matches: 6. Germline CDR1 SGHTA, CDR2 FQGNSA. The CDR3 totals 14 residues. The CDR3: CASSTLAGRETQYF. CDR3 nucleotides: TGTGCCAGCAGCACCCTAGCGGGGCGGGAGACCCAGTACTTC. The whole variable domain, filled in from reference TRBV7-2 and TRBJ2-5, reads GAGVSQSPSNKVTEKGKDVELRCDPISGHTALYWYRQSLGQGLEFLIYFQGNSAPDKSGLPSDRFSAERTGGSVSTLTIQRTQQEDSAVYLCASSTLAGRETQYFGPGTRLLVL.

Note on this clone: The same CDR3 also results from other DNA sequences found in this sample. This chain joins TRBV28 and TRBJ1-2, with D possibly being TRBD1 (6 bases). Trimming pared 3 bases from V and 4 bases from J, leaving 6 bases between. The CDR3 sequence is 12 residues long. Germline V gene sequence: CDR1 MDHEN, CDR2 SYDVKM. CDR3 protein: CASSFRGYGYTF. DNA of the CDR3: TGTGCCAGCAGTTTCAGGGGCTATGGCTACACCTTC.

The V and J genes are TRBV4-3 and TRBJ2-7, with D perhaps matching TRBD1 (5 bases). Germline V gene data show CDR1 as LGHNA and CDR2 as YSLEER. V lost 3 bases and J 0 bases, leaving 12 bases between the germline ends. The CDR3 consists of 15 residues. In DNA form, the CDR3 reads TGCGCCAGCAGCCAGGACCACAGGAGCTCCTACGAGCAGTACTTC. The encoded protein is CASSQDHRSSYEQYF.

This chain connects TRBV18 to TRBJ2-5; TRBD1 aligns across 7 bases. Trimming cost V 3 bases and J 5 bases; bases outside gene matches: 6. The CDR3 totals 14 residues. CDR1 and CDR2 from the germline V gene are KGHSH and LQKENI. The CDR3 bases are TGTGCCAGCTCACCGAAAACAGGGGATGAGACCCAGTACTTC. It translates to CASSPKTGDETQYF. The full variable domain, with the rest looked up from reference TRBV18 and TRBJ2-5, is NAGVMQNPRHLVRRRGQEARLRCSPMKGHSHVYWYRQLPEEGLKFMVYLQKENIIDESGMPKERFSAEFPKEGPSILRIQQVVRGDSAAYFCASSPKTGDETQYFGPGTRLLVL.

As to this clone: One junction end does not reproduce the germline sequence, and a read error may be involved. The same CDR3 can be traced to other DNA sequences in this sample. The CDR3 DNA sequence: TGCGCCAGCAGCTCCGGACAGGGGCCCACTTACAATGAACAGTTCTTC. The encoded protein is CASSSGQGPTYNEQFF. The chain couples TRBV5-1 to TRBJ2-1, with TRBD1 matching 9 bases. CDR1 is SGHRS and CDR2 is YFSETQ in the germline V gene. CDR3 size: 16 residues.

The V call is TRBV20-1, the J call TRBJ1-4; D not resolved. The germline gives CDR1 DFQATT, CDR2 SNEGSKA (reference sequence). Trimming left V 2 bases short and J 14 bases short, with 9 bases between. The CDR3 loop spans 10 amino acids. CDR3 sequence (DNA): TGCAGTGCTAGATCGGGGTCCCTGTTTTTT. It codes for CSARSGSLFF.

The chain combines TRBV7-2 with TRBJ2-3; 8 bases are a match to TRBD1. J was trimmed by 3 bases and V by 4 bases; bases with no gene match: 9. Germline V CDR1 and CDR2: SGHTA, FQGNSA. This CDR3 has 16 amino acids. CDR3 amino acids: CASSSFGQGNTDTQYF. The CDR3 DNA reads TGTGCCAGCAGCTCCTTTGGACAGGGCAATACAGATACGCAGTATTTT.

The rearrangement uses TRBV7-3 and TRBJ2-7, with 7 bases aligning to TRBD1. This CDR3 has 15 amino acids. Losses at the gene ends were 0 bases for V and 2 bases for J; bases not matched to a gene: 4. Germline values: CDR1 SGHTA, CDR2 FQGTGA. CDR3 in DNA: TGTGCCAGCAGCTTAACCCCCGGGACAGCCTACGAGCAGTACTTC. It encodes CASSLTPGTAYEQYF.

The chain couples TRBV7-9 to TRBJ1-1; 7 nucleotides align to TRBD1. V lost 6 bases, J lost 2 bases, and 9 bases stayed unmatched. Germline CDR1 reads SEHNR; CDR2 reads FQNEAQ (reference sequence). The length of the CDR3 is 15 residues. CDR3 in amino acids: CASRSRQGGNTEAFF. The CDR3 DNA reads as TGTGCCAGCAGGAGCCGACAGGGTGGTAACACTGAAGCTTTCTTT.

The rearrangement links TRBV18 to TRBJ1-1, with D tentatively TRBD1 (5 bases). Germline CDR1 KGHSH, CDR2 LQKENI. The CDR3 is 14 residues long. V dropped 0 bases and J dropped 10 bases, with 15 bases sitting between them. CDR3 loop: CASSPPQVLGGAFF. The CDR3 bases are TGTGCCAGCTCACCACCTCAGGTTTTGGGGGGAGCTTTCTTT.

The chain combines TRBV5-4 with TRBJ2-5, with TRBD1 as a possible D gene (6 bases). The V end was cut by 4 bases, the J end by 1 base, with 11 bases between. CDR1 SGHNT and CDR2 YYREEE come from the germline V gene (reference sequence). The CDR3 spans 14 residues. The CDR3 sequence is CASSPGQIQETQYF. The CDR3 DNA reads TGTGCCAGCAGCCCAGGACAGATCCAAGAGACCCAGTACTTC.

V is TRBV5-1 and J is TRBJ1-4; 7 bases are shared with TRBD1. The CDR3 extends over 13 amino acids. Germline loops: CDR1 SGHRS, CDR2 YFSETQ. The J segment lost 7 bases and the V segment lost 5 bases, leaving 5 bases of the junction unmatched. CDR3 DNA sequence: TGCGCCAGCAGACGAGACAGGGCTGAAAAACTGTTTTTT. Residues: CASRRDRAEKLFF.

The rearrangement links TRBV7-3 to TRBJ2-2; perhaps TRBD2 as D (5 bases). CDR1 SGHTA and CDR2 FQGTGA come from the germline V gene. The CDR3 loop spans 15 amino acids. V was cut by 5 bases and J by 4 bases, with 14 bases left in between. CDR3 bases: TGTGCCAGCAGCCCGACTACCGCGGTCACCGGGGAGCTGTTTTTT. Translation gives CASSPTTAVTGELFF.

The rearrangement uses TRBV7-2 and TRBJ1-1; TRBD1 is a possible D gene (6 bases). V shed 2 bases and J shed 4 bases, with 17 bases lying between them. Germline-derived CDR1 and CDR2 are SGHTA and FQGNSA. This CDR3 region has 16 residues. The CDR3 is CASSLRDNRGGTEAFF. CDR3 bases: TGTGCCAGCAGCTTAAGGGACAACCGGGGCGGCACTGAAGCTTTCTTT.

V and J are TRBV6-5 and TRBJ2-1, with 9 bases fitting TRBD2. The CDR3 has 15 residues. The trim removed 6 bases at V and 2 bases at J, leaving 5 bases unmatched. Looked up from germline, CDR1 is MNHEY and CDR2 is SVGAGI. The CDR3 sequence is CASRTSGSAYNEQFF. The DNA of the CDR3 is TGTGCCAGCAGGACTAGCGGCTCCGCCTACAATGAGCAGTTCTTC.

This chain uses TRBV19 with TRBJ1-3, with 8 bases lining up with TRBD1. The CDR3 is made up of 17 amino acids. From germline, CDR1 is LNHDA and CDR2 SQIVND (reference sequence). Trimming removed 0 bases from V and 0 bases from J; junction bases left unmatched: 4. CDR3 in amino acids: CASSIEGQASSGNTIYF. In DNA, the CDR3 is TGTGCCAGTAGTATAGAGGGACAGGCCAGCTCTGGAAACACCATATATTTT.

The rearrangement joins TRBV11-3 to TRBJ2-2, with 15 bases aligning to TRBD2. V lost 5 bases, J lost 8 bases, and 6 bases stayed unmatched. Germline lookup yields CDR1 SGHNT and CDR2 YENEEA. The CDR3 contains 16 residues. The CDR3 DNA reads TGTGCCAGCAGCACCGGACTAGCGGGGGGGTCGGGGGAGCTGTTTTTT. This translates into CASSTGLAGGSGELFF.

The genes are TRBV6-5 and TRBJ1-3, with 9 bases matching TRBD1. The CDR3 loop spans 14 amino acids. After removal of 6 bases from V and 3 bases from J, the junction contained 3 bases not matched to a gene. CDR1 is MNHEY and CDR2 is SVGAGI in the germline V gene. CDR3: CASSPGQGGNTIYF. As DNA, the CDR3 is TGTGCCAGCAGCCCGGGACAGGGTGGAAACACCATATATTTT.

This clone has only a few counts. The junction departs from the called germline gene at one end, perhaps through a read error. The rearrangement joins TRBV7-9 to TRBJ2-1, with D perhaps TRBD2 (5 bases). Looked up from germline, CDR1 is SEHNR and CDR2 is FQNEAQ (reference sequence). The length of the CDR3 is 16 residues. CDR3 bases: TGTTCCAGCAGCCCACGCCAGCCAGCGGCCTACAATGAGCAGTTCTTC. Amino acid sequence: CSSSPRQPAAYNEQFF.

This chain joins TRBV30 and TRBJ2-5; the match to TRBD2 covers 9 bases. V lost 3 bases and J lost 7; bases outside the gene matches: 6. The CDR3 loop spans 13 amino acids. Germline V gene lookup returns CDR1 GTSNPN and CDR2 SVGIG (reference sequence). The CDR3 protein is CAWRVAGVGTQYF. The CDR3 DNA reads TGTGCCTGGAGGGTAGCGGGGGTCGGGACCCAGTACTTC.

The chain joins TRBV18 to TRBJ2-1; 8 bases line up with TRBD1. V was clipped by 4 bases and J by 7 bases; unmatched bases: 12. Germline values: CDR1 KGHSH, CDR2 LQKENI. The CDR3 is 16 amino acids. The CDR3 loop reads CASSRTGTGVLNEQFF. DNA for the CDR3: TGTGCCAGCTCACGAACCGGGACAGGCGTTTTGAATGAGCAGTTCTTC.

The chain has TRBV11-3 and TRBJ2-3, with 7 nucleotides matching TRBD2. J gave up 1 base and V 1 base, and 2 bases lay outside the gene matches. This CDR3 is 15 amino acids long. From germline, CDR1 is SGHNT and CDR2 YENEEA. The CDR3 protein is CASSLGLARTDTQYF. CDR3 nucleotide sequence: TGTGCCAGCAGCTTAGGACTAGCCCGCACAGATACGCAGTATTTT. Combining the CDR3 with reference TRBV11-3 and TRBJ2-3 gives the whole variable domain EAGVVQSPRYKIIEKKQPVAFWCNPISGHNTLYWYLQNLGQGPELLIRYENEEAVDDSQLPKDRFSAERLKGVDSTLKIQPAELGDSAVYLCASSLGLARTDTQYFGPGTRLTVL.